Below are 19 T cell receptor beta chains sequenced from a single sample in a study of cytomegalovirus exposure and HLA in healthy donors. The PCR used 60 Vbeta and 13 Jbeta primers. Only in-frame clones appear in the TCRdb table, and some are missing; sequencing was by immunoSEQ multiplex PCR. The sample lists about 190,000 clones, roughly 13% occurring once. The sample was PBMCs. Source of these receptors: a man between 50 and 59 years old in good health and CMV-seropositive.

The J gene is TRBJ2-7, the V gene TRBV29-1, with D perhaps matching TRBD2 (5 bases). CDR1 and CDR2 (germline): SQVTM, ANQGSEA. V dropped 5 bases and J dropped 0 bases, with 14 bases sitting between them. This CDR3 is 14 amino acids long. CDR3 loop: CSVHLRGASYEQYF. CDR3 DNA: TGCAGCGTTCACCTCCGGGGTGCCTCCTACGAGCAGTACTTC.

A few counts support this clone. The J gene is TRBJ1-2, the V gene TRBV5-5; D uncertain. The ends were cut back, 0 bases at V and 6 bases at J, with 9 bases in the middle. From germline, CDR1 is SGHKS and CDR2 YYEKEE (reference sequence). The CDR3 is 13 amino acids. The CDR3 DNA reads as TGTGCCAGCAGCTTGGCCGTGGCGGATGGCTACACCTTC. Translated: CASSLAVADGYTF.

This clone was recorded a few times. No DNA is shown, since the ends of the CDR3 on it are uncertain; the CDR3 is the one TCRdb lists. The rearrangement uses TRBV7-2 and TRBJ2-1; the D call in the table, TRBD2, was not verified against the DNA. In germline, CDR1 is SGHTA, CDR2 FQGNSA. Counting both end residues, the CDR3 totals 16 amino acids. CDR3 in amino acids: CASSLAFNVGPGTAFF.

This chain links TRBV7-6 with TRBJ1-1; weak D call: TRBD1 (5 bases). Trimming left V 7 bases short and J 0 bases short, with 15 bases between. Germline loops: CDR1 SGHVS, CDR2 FNYEAQ. The CDR3 sequence is 15 residues long. The CDR3 DNA reads TGTGCCAGCACCCCTTTAAGGGGAATGAACACTGAAGCTTTCTTT. Its translation: CASTPLRGMNTEAFF.

This clone was seen a few times. CDR3 in amino acids: CASSNILAGDTDTQYF. The CDR3 region has the DNA TGTGCCAGCAGCAACATTCTGGCGGGGGACACAGATACGCAGTATTTT. This sequence joins TRBV6-6 and TRBJ2-3; TRBD2 matches at 7 bases. Germline loops: CDR1 MNHNY, CDR2 SVGAGI (reference sequence). V was clipped by 6 bases and J by 2 bases; unmatched bases: 11. This CDR3 has 16 amino acids.

V gene TRBV5-1 combines with J gene TRBJ1-4, with 9 nucleotides matching TRBD1. This CDR3 has 15 residues. Losses at the gene ends were 4 bases for V and 8 bases for J; bases not matched to a gene: 9. Germline CDR1 SGHRS, CDR2 YFSETQ. The CDR3 reads CASSGRGQGREKLFF. The CDR3 DNA follows: TGCGCCAGCAGCGGGAGGGGACAGGGAAGAGAAAAACTGTTTTTT.

V and J are TRBV9 and TRBJ2-7; no clear D gene. The CDR3 covers 17 residues. The V and J ends lost 0 bases and 3 bases respectively, with 19 bases between them. The germline V gene encodes CDR1 SGDLS and CDR2 YYNGEE. CDR3 residues: CASSVGASIGSNYEQYF. For the CDR3, the DNA is TGTGCCAGCAGCGTAGGGGCCTCGATTGGATCCAACTACGAGCAGTACTTC.

V usage is TRBV5-1 and J usage is TRBJ2-1; 9 nucleotides line up with TRBD1. CDR3 length: 18 residues. The V segment lost 1 base and the J segment 0 bases; nucleotides outside the gene matches: 8. Germline V gene sequence: CDR1 SGHRS, CDR2 YFSETQ. The CDR3 nucleotides read TGCGCCAGCAGCTTGAAGGGACAGGGCCGTATCTCCTACAATGAGCAGTTCTTC. This encodes CASSLKGQGRISYNEQFF.

V and J are TRBV14 and TRBJ2-1; a weak D match, TRBD1 (6 bases). The V end lost 4 bases, the J end lost 0 bases, and 13 bases lay between the germline ends. CDR3 size: 16 residues. Germline CDR1 SGHDN, CDR2 FVKESK. The CDR3 region has the DNA TGTGCCAGCAGCCGTATACAGGGCAGCTCCTACAATGAGCAGTTCTTC. Its translation: CASSRIQGSSYNEQFF.

This clone came up a few times. The J gene is TRBJ2-7, the V gene TRBV28; 9 nucleotides agree with TRBD2. In germline, CDR1 is MDHEN, CDR2 SYDVKM. The V segment lost 2 bases and the J segment 2 bases; nucleotides outside the gene matches: 1. CDR3 length: 14 residues. The CDR3 nucleotides read TGTGCCAGCAGTTTAGCGGGGGGGACCTACGAGCAGTACTTC. Its translation is CASSLAGGTYEQYF.

This clone was observed a handful of times. V and J are TRBV30 and TRBJ2-7; 8 nucleotides match TRBD1. Losses at the gene ends were 4 bases for V and 1 base for J; bases not matched to a gene: 6. Germline V CDR1 and CDR2: GTSNPN, SVGIG (reference sequence). There are 14 residues in the CDR3. The DNA of the CDR3 is TGTGCCTGGATGGGACAGGTGGTTTCCTACGAGCAGTACTTC. As protein: CAWMGQVVSYEQYF.

The rearrangement uses TRBV5-1 and TRBJ2-1; 12 bases map to TRBD2. The CDR3 is 20 amino acids. In germline, CDR1 is SGHRS, CDR2 YFSETQ. J gave up 1 base and V 2 bases, and 13 bases lay outside the gene matches. CDR3 bases: TGCGCCAGCAGCTTTCATCCCGGACTAGCGGGGCAGAGATCCTACAATGAGCAGTTCTTC. Translation gives CASSFHPGLAGQRSYNEQFF.

In its sample, this clone was seen a few times. This chain links TRBV6-4 with TRBJ2-1; 9 nucleotides match TRBD2. The CDR3 length is 14 residues. Germline V CDR1 and CDR2: MRHNA, SNTAGT. Unmatched junction bases numbered 1, after V lost 0 bases and J lost 7 bases. CDR3 residues: CASSDSLAGNEQFF. The CDR3 region has the DNA TGTGCCAGCAGTGACTCGCTAGCGGGGAATGAGCAGTTCTTC.

This clone appeared a few times. This CDR3 reads CASSPRDRSFLNTGELFF. The DNA of the CDR3 is TGTGCCAGCTCACCAAGGGACAGGAGCTTCTTGAACACCGGGGAGCTGTTTTTT. This sequence joins TRBV18 and TRBJ2-2; 8 nucleotides align to TRBD1. Germline V CDR1 and CDR2: KGHSH, LQKENI. V lost 2 bases and J lost 1; bases outside the gene matches: 9. This CDR3 has 18 residues.

The chain is built from TRBV6-1 and TRBJ1-2; D is possibly TRBD1 (5 bases). From germline, CDR1 is MNHNS and CDR2 SASEGT. The CDR3 has 15 amino acids. V shed 4 bases and J shed 4 bases, with 16 bases lying between them. CDR3 region: CASSGPGQSGYGYTF. In nucleotides, the CDR3 is TGTGCCAGCAGTGGACCAGGGCAGAGTGGCTATGGCTACACCTTC.

A few counts support this clone. The chain combines TRBV4-3 with TRBJ1-2; D unresolved. CDR1 LGHNA and CDR2 YSLEER come from the germline V gene. V was trimmed by 1 base and J by 2 bases, leaving 5 bases between them. The CDR3 length is 13 residues. The CDR3 DNA reads as TGCGCCAGCAGCCAAGCTTTCAACTATGGCTACACCTTC. Translated, it gives CASSQAFNYGYTF.

The chain is built from TRBV28 and TRBJ1-1; perhaps TRBD1 as D (5 bases). Trimming removed 5 bases from V and 0 bases from J, with 13 bases in between. CDR1 and CDR2 from the germline V gene are MDHEN and SYDVKM. This CDR3 is 15 amino acids long. CDR3 protein: CASSPDSYMNTEAFF. CDR3 nucleotides: TGTGCCAGCAGTCCCGACAGCTACATGAACACTGAAGCTTTCTTT.

The chain joins TRBV14 to TRBJ2-4, with TRBD1 matching 7 bases. V gave up 5 bases and J gave up 2 bases; unmatched junction bases: 6. Germline V CDR1 and CDR2: SGHDN, FVKESK. The CDR3 length is 15 residues. The DNA of the CDR3 is TGTGCCAGCAGCGCTAGAGGGGGCCCCAAAAACATTCAGTACTTC. Translated, it gives CASSARGGPKNIQYF.

The chain uses TRBV5-4 and TRBJ1-1; no clear D. This CDR3 has 14 amino acids. Germline CDR1 reads SGHNT; CDR2 reads YYREEE (reference sequence). The germline V and J ends were trimmed by 8 bases and 2 bases, with 16 bases remaining between them. This CDR3 reads CASPSRGSNTEAFF. DNA for the CDR3: TGTGCCAGTCCGAGCCGGGGAAGTAACACTGAAGCTTTCTTT.